This is a list of T cell receptor beta chains from one sample in a study of shared clonotypes between healthy human individuals. Sequencing was performed with immunoSEQ multiplex PCR; in TCRdb, only in-frame clones are kept and a portion is missing. The table has nearly 600,000 clones, 95% seen once. The sample comprised naive CD8+ T cells sorted from blood. The receptors come from a woman aged 30 to 39 in good health. Both conserved end residues are part of each CDR3. Fields, in order: J gene, D gene, V gene, CDR3 DNA, CDR3 protein. The D gene is left open where the match is weak.

TRBJ2-2	NA	TRBV5-6	TGTGCCAGCAGCCTAGACAGCGGGGAGCTGTTTTTT	CASSLDSGELFF
TRBJ1-4	NA	TRBV29-1	TGCAGCGTTGCCGGGGGGGGTATCACTAATGAAAAACTGTTTTTT	CSVAGGGITNEKLFF
TRBJ1-1	NA	TRBV4-1	TGCGCCAGCAGCTACGCCTCAAGGGGATACGGCACTGAAGCTTTCTTT	CASSYASRGYGTEAFF
TRBJ2-7	NA	TRBV7-6	TGTGCCAGCAGCCCGGGGGGACCCAGGGGAGTTGGCGAGCAGTACTTC	CASSPGGPRGVGEQYF
TRBJ2-7	NA	TRBV28	TGTGCCAGCAGTTTTATTGGCTCCTACGAGCAGTACTTC	CASSFIGSYEQYF
TRBJ2-7	TRBD2	TRBV28	TGTGCCAGCAGTTCGATCGGGGGGGAATACGAGCAGTACTTC	CASSSIGGEYEQYF
TRBJ2-7	TRBD1	TRBV28	TGTGCCAGCAGTTTAGGGACAGGAACCTACGAGCAGTACTTC	CASSLGTGTYEQYF
TRBJ1-1	NA	TRBV5-8	TGTGCCAGCAGCTTTCCGGACAGACTGAACACTGAAGCTTTCTTT	CASSFPDRLNTEAFF
TRBJ2-1	NA	TRBV2	TGTGCCAGCAGTGAAAGGTATTCGGTCTCGGGCAATGAGCAGTTCTTC	CASSERYSVSGNEQFF
TRBJ2-2	TRBD1	TRBV15	TGTGCCACCAGAGGGGGCGCGGACACCGGGGAGCTGTTTTTT	CATRGGADTGELFF
TRBJ2-2	NA	TRBV5-6	TGTGCCAGCAGCTTGCTCTCCACCGGGGAGCTGTTTTTT	CASSLLSTGELFF
TRBJ2-1	TRBD2	TRBV9	TGTGCCAGCAGCGTAGGCGGGAGGGCCTGGGATGAGCAGTTCTTC	CASSVGGRAWDEQFF
TRBJ2-1	TRBD2	TRBV6-5	TGTGCCAGCATGGGGACTAGCTACAATGAGCAGTTCTTC	CASMGTSYNEQFF
TRBJ2-7	NA	TRBV19	TGTGCCAGTAGTGACAAGAGCTCCTACGAGCAGTACTTC	CASSDKSSYEQYF
TRBJ2-1	NA	TRBV27	TGTGCCAGCAGTTTATCGAATGAGGGTTTCCACAATGAGCAGTTCTTC	CASSLSNEGFHNEQFF
TRBJ2-7	NA	TRBV5-5	TGTGCCAGCAGCTCGGGACCGTCCTACGAGCAGTACTTC	CASSSGPSYEQYF